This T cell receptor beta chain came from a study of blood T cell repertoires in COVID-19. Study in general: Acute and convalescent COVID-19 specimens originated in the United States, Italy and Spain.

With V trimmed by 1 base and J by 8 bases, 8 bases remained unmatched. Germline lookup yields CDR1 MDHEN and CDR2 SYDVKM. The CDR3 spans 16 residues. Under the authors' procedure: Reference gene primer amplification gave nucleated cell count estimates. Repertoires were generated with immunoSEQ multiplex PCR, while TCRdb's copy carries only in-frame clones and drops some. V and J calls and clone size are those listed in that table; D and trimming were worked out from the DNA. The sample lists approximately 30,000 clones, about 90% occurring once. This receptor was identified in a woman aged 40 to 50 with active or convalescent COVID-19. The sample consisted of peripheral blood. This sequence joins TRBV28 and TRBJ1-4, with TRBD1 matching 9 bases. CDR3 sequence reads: CASSLYSQGAREKLFF. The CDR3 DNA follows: TGTGCCAGCAGTTTATACTCACAGGGGGCACGGGAAAAACTGTTTTTT.